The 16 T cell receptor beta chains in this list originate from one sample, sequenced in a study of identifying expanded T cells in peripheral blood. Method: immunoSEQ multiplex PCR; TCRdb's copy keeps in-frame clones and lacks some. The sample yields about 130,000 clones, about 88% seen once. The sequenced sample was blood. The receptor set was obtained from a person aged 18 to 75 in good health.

The CDR3 loop is CASSPEIVYNEQFF. CDR3 in DNA: TGTGCCAGCAGCCCAGAGATAGTATACAATGAGCAGTTCTTC. The V gene is TRBV11-2, the J gene TRBJ2-1; unclear D gene. V dropped 5 bases and J dropped 4 bases, with 12 bases sitting between them. This CDR3 contains 14 residues. The V gene's germline CDR1 is SGHAT and CDR2 FQNNGV. Full variable domain (missing parts from reference TRBV11-2 and TRBJ2-1): EAGVAQSPRYKIIEKRQSVAFWCNPISGHATLYWYQQILGQGPKLLIQFQNNGVVDDSQLPKDRFSAERLKGVDSTLKIQPAKLEDSAVYLCASSPEIVYNEQFFGPGTRLTVL.

CDR3 loop: CAWTPSGGRNSPLHF. In DNA, the CDR3 is TGTGCCTGGACTCCGAGTGGGGGCCGGAATTCACCCCTCCACTTT. The chain joins TRBV30 to TRBJ1-6, with TRBD1 as a possible D gene (6 bases). V was shortened by 4 bases and J by 7 bases, with 17 bases between the two germline ends. This CDR3 is built from 15 residues. Per the germline V gene, CDR1 is GTSNPN and CDR2 is SVGIG (reference sequence).

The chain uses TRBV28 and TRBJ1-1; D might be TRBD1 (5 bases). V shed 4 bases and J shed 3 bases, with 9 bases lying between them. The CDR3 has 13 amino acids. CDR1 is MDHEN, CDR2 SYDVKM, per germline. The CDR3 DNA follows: TGTGCCAGCAGTTCGGGACCGTACACTGAAGCTTTCTTT. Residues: CASSSGPYTEAFF. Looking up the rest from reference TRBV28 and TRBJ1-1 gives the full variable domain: DVKVTQSSRYLVKRTGEKVFLECVQDMDHENMFWYRQDPGLGLRLIYFSYDVKMKEKGDIPEGYSVSREKKERFSLILESASTNQTSMYLCASSSGPYTEAFFGQGTRLTVV.

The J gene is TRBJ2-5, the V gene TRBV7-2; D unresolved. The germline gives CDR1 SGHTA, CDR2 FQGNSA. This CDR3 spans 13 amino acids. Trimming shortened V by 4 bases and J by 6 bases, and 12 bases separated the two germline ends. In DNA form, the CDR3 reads TGTGCCAGCAGCTCGGACCCCGAGCAGACCCAGTACTTC. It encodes CASSSDPEQTQYF.

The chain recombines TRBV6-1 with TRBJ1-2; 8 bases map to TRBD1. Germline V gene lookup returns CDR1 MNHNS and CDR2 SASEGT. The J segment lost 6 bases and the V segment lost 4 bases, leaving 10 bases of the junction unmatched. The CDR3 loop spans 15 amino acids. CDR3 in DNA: TGTGCCAGCAGTGCAACGTACCAGGGGGCGGATGGCTACACCTTC. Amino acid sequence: CASSATYQGADGYTF.

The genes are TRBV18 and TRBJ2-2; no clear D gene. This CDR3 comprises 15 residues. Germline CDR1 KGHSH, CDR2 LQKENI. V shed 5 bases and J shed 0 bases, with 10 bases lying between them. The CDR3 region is CASSEQWANTGELFF. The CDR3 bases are TGTGCCAGCTCAGAGCAGTGGGCGAACACCGGGGAGCTGTTTTTT.

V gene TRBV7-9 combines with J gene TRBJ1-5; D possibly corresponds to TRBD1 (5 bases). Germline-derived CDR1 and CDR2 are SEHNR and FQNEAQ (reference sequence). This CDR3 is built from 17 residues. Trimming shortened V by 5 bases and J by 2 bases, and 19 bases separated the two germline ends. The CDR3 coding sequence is TGTGCCAGCAGCCTGGTACCCCACGGGGCTGGCAATCAGCCCCAGCATTTT. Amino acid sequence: CASSLVPHGAGNQPQHF.

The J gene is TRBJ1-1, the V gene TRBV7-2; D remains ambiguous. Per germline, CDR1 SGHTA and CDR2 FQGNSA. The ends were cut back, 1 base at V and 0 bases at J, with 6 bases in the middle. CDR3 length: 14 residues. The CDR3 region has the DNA TGTGCCAGCAGCTTAGGGCACCTGAACACTGAAGCTTTCTTT. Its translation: CASSLGHLNTEAFF.

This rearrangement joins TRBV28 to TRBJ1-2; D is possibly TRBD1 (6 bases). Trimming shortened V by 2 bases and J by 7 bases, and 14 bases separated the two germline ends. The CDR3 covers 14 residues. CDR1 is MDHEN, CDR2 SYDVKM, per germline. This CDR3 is CASSLPRQVRGYTF. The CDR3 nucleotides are TGTGCCAGCAGTTTACCGCGACAGGTGCGTGGCTACACCTTC.

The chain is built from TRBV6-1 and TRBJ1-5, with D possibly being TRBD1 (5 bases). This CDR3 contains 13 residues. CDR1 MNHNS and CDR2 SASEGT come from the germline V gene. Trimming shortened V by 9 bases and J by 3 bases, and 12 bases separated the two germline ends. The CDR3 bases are TGTGCCAGTACAAGGACACACAATCAGCCCCAGCATTTT. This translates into CASTRTHNQPQHF.

CDR3 nucleotides: TGTGCCAGCATCCGTCGGGGGGTTGACTATGGCTACACCTTC. Residues: CASIRRGVDYGYTF. The J gene is TRBJ1-2, the V gene TRBV5-6; weak D call: TRBD1 (5 bases). Trimming stripped 6 bases from V and 3 bases from J, with 15 bases between. The CDR3 totals 14 residues. The V gene's germline CDR1 is SGHDT and CDR2 YYEEEE.

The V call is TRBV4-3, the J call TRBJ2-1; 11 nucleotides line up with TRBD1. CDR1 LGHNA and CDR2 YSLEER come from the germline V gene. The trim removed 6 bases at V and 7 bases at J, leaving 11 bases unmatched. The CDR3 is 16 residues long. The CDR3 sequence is CASSRQGQGVVNEQFF. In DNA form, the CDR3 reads TGCGCCAGCAGTCGACAGGGACAGGGGGTGGTAAATGAGCAGTTCTTC.

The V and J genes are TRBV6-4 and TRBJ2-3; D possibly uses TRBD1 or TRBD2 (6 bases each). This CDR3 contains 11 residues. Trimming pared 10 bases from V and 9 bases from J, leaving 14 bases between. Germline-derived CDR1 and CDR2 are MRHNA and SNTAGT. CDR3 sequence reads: CATEQGGTQYF. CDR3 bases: TGTGCCACCGAACAGGGAGGCACGCAGTATTTT.

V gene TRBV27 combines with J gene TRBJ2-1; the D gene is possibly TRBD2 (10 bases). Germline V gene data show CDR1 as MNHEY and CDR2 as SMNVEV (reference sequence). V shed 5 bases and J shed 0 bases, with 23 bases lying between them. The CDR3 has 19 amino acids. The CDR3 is CASSPQGAASGSSYNEQFF. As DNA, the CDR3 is TGTGCCAGCAGTCCACAGGGGGCGGCTAGCGGGAGCTCCTACAATGAGCAGTTCTTC.

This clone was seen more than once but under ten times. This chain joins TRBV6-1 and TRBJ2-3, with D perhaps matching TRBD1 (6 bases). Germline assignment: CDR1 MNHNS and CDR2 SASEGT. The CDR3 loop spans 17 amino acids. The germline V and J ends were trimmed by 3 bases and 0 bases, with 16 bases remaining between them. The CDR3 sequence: CASSDKGRGGSTDTQYF. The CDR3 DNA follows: TGTGCCAGCAGTGACAAGGGGAGAGGGGGTAGCACAGATACGCAGTATTTT.

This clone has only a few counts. The CDR3 nucleotides read TGTGCCAGCAGTGAAGGTACCAGGGGCTACACCTTC. This translates into CASSEGTRGYTF. The chain joins TRBV2 to TRBJ1-2; D unresolved. Per the germline V gene, CDR1 is SNHLY and CDR2 is FYNNEI. V gave up 1 base and J gave up 8 bases, with 8 bases separating them. This CDR3 region has 12 residues. The full variable domain, in which reference TRBV2 and TRBJ1-2 provide the parts outside the CDR3, is EPEVTQTPSHQVTQMGQEVILRCVPISNHLYFYWYRQILGQKVEFLVSFYNNEISEKSEIFDDQFSVERPDGSNFTLKIRSTKLEDSAMYFCASSEGTRGYTFGSGTRLTVV.